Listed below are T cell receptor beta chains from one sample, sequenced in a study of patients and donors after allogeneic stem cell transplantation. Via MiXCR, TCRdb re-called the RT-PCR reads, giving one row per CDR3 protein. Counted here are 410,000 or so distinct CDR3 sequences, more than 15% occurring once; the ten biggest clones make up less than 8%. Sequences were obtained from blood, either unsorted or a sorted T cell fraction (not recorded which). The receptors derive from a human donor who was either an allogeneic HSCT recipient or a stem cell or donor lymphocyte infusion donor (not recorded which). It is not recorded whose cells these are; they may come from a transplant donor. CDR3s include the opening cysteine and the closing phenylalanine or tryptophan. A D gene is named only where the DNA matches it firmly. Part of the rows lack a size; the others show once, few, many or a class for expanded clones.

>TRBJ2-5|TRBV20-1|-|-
CSATGFPQETQYF
TGCAGTGCAACAGGGTTTCCCCAAGAGACCCAGTACTTC
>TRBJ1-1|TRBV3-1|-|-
CASSQDSLNTEAFF
TGTGCCAGCAGCCAAGATTCACTGAACACTGAAGCTTTCTTT
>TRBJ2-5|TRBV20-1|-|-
CSATGEGVAGLETQYF
TGCAGTGCTACGGGGGAGGGGGTCGCGGGGTTGGAGACCCAGTACTTC
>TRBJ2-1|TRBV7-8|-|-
CAVLREGSYNEQFF
TGTGCCGTCCTAAGAGAGGGCTCCTACAATGAGCAGTTCTTC
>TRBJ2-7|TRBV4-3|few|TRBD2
CASSHGTSGYYEQYF
TGCGCCAGCAGCCACGGGACTAGCGGGTACTACGAGCAGTACTTC
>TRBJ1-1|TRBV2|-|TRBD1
CASSLGDRLTEAFF
TGTGCCAGCAGCCTCGGGGACAGGCTAACTGAAGCTTTCTTT
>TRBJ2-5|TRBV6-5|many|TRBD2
CASSSTPGLAQETQYF
TGTGCCAGCAGTTCCACTCCCGGACTAGCTCAAGAGACCCAGTACTTC
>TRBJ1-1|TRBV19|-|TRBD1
CASRNTGVNTEAFF
TGTGCCAGCCGAAATACAGGGGTCAACACTGAAGCTTTCTTT
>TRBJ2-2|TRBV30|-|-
CAWTVRAGTGELFF
TGTGCCTGGACTGTCAGGGCAGGGACCGGGGAGCTGTTTTTT
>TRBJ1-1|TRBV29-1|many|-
CSVDVSQNTEAFF
TGCAGCGTTGACGTTAGTCAGAACACTGAAGCTTTCTTT
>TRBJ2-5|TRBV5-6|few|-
CASSLMDRLQETQYF
TGTGCCAGCAGCTTGATGGACAGACTACAAGAGACCCAGTACTTC
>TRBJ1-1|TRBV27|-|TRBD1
CASWDRGYTEAFF
TGTGCCAGTTGGGACAGGGGGTACACTGAAGCTTTCTTT
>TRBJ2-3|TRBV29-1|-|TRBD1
CSVDRRTGSDTQYF
TGCAGCGTTGACCGGAGGACAGGGTCAGATACGCAGTATTTT
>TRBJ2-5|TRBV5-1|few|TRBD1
CASSSGTGREETQYF
TGCGCCAGCAGTTCCGGGACAGGGCGGGAAGAGACCCAGTACTTC
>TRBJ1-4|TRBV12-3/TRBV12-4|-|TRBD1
CASRTDRATNEKLFF
TGTGCCAGCAGGACCGACAGGGCAACTAATGAAAAACTGTTTTTT
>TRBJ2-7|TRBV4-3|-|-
CASSQEGAGLPTYEQYF
TGCGCCAGCAGCCAAGAGGGGGCAGGCCTACCTACCTACGAGCAGTACTTC
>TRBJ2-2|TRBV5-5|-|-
CASSWSGELFF
TGTGCCAGCAGCTGGTCCGGGGAGCTGTTTTTT
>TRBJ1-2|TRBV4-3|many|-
CASSQERRNGYTF
TGCGCCAGCAGCCAAGAGAGGAGGAATGGCTACACCTTC
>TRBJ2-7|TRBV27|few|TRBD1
CASSLGTGAHEQYF
TGTGCCAGCAGTTTAGGGACAGGCGCCCACGAGCAGTACTTC
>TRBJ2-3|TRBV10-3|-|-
CAISSKPEGTDTQYF
TGTGCCATCAGTTCCAAACCCGAGGGCACAGATACGCAGTATTTT
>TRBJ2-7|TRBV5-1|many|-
CASSLVGASRGYEQYF
TGCGCCAGCAGCTTGGTCGGGGCTTCCCGGGGCTACGAGCAGTACTTC
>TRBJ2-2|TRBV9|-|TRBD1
CASSEQGATDTGELFF
TGTGCCAGCAGCGAACAGGGGGCGACGGACACCGGGGAGCTGTTTTTT
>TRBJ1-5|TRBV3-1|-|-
CASSQDHVDGYSNQPQHF
TGTGCCAGCAGCCAAGATCATGTGGACGGATATAGCAATCAGCCCCAGCATTTT
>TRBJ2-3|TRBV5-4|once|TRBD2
CASSSMRTSAGRDTQYF
TGTGCCAGCAGTTCAATGCGGACTAGCGCAGGAAGAGATACGCAGTATTTT
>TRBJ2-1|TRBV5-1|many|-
CASSLLAHNEQFF
TGCGCCAGCAGCTTGCTAGCTCACAATGAGCAGTTCTTC
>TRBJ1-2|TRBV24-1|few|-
CATSDYDYGYTF
TGTGCCACCAGTGATTATGACTATGGCTACACCTTC
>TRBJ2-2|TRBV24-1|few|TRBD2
CATRGEGTGELFF
TGTGCCACCAGAGGGGAGGGGACCGGGGAGCTGTTTTTT
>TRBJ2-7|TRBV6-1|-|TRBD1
CASSPGQKTYEQYF
TGTGCCAGCAGCCCGGGACAGAAAACCTACGAGCAGTACTTC
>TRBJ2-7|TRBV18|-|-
CASSTGLGEQYF
TGTGCCAGCTCAACAGGGTTAGGCGAGCAGTACTTC
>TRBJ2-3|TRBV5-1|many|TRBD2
CASSLVSGSGTDTQYF
TGCGCCAGCAGCTTGGTGAGCGGGAGCGGCACAGATACGCAGTATTTT
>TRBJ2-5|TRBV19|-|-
CASSIGAGIRETQYF
TGTGCCAGTAGTATAGGTGCAGGGATTCGAGAGACCCAGTACTTC
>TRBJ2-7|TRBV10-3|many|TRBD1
CAISERDRTYEQYF
TGTGCCATCAGTGAGAGGGACAGAACCTACGAGCAGTACTTC
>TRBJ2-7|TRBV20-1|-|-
CSAIRGPSYEQYF
TGCAGTGCTATCAGGGGACCCTCCTACGAGCAGTACTTC
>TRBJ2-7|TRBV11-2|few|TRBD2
CASSLVRTSGVSYEQYF
TGTGCCAGCAGCTTAGTGAGGACTAGCGGGGTCTCCTACGAGCAGTACTTC
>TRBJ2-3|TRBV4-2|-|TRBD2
CASSEISGGAADTQYF
TGTGCCAGCAGCGAAATTAGCGGGGGGGCCGCAGATACGCAGTATTTT
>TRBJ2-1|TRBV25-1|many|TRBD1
CASSGDRDSYNEQFF
TGTGCCAGCAGTGGAGACCGGGACAGCTACAATGAGCAGTTCTTC
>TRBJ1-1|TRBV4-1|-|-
CASSQVRRPNEAFF
TGCGCCAGCAGCCAAGTCCGACGGCCGAATGAAGCTTTCTTT
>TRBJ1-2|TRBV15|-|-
CATDKDRNYGYTF
TGTGCCACCGATAAAGACAGAAACTATGGCTACACCTTC
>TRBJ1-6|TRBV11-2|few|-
CASSPPSQSSWDSPLHF
TGTGCCAGCAGCCCCCCTAGCCAATCAAGTTGGGATTCACCCCTCCACTTT
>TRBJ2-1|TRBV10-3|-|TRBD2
CAIRGTSGGNNEQFF
TGTGCCATCAGGGGGACTAGCGGGGGTAACAATGAGCAGTTCTTC
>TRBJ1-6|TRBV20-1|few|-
CSASLDQLFNSPLHF
TGCAGTGCTAGCTTGGACCAGCTTTTCAACTCACCCCTCCACTTT
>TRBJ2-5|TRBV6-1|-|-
CASSEHKGRVRETQYF
TGTGCCAGCAGTGAGCATAAGGGCAGGGTGCGAGAGACCCAGTACTTC